This T cell receptor beta chain was captured in a study of shared clonotypes between healthy human individuals. Across the whole study: Donor composition was a couple of women and a few men, aged 18 to 49.

In regard to this clone: Antigen: not known.

Study-level points and caveats: Clonotypes that were shared across a handful of donors made up about 5.1% of naive CD4 clonotypes.

The CDR3 covers 16 residues. V lost 4 bases to trimming and J lost 6 bases, with 19 bases between them. The germline CDR1 and CDR2 sequences are SNHLY and FYNNEI. Execution of the assay was at deep level. Profiling relied on immunoSEQ multiplex PCR, and the TCRdb table lists in-frame clones only, not all of them. The repertoire includes some 2,500,000 clones, roughly 92% of them detected once, and 0.37% sits in the top ten. J is TRBJ2-1 and V is TRBV2; possible D gene TRBD2, 5 bases. This TCR was recovered from a man aged 18 to 29 in good health. Some clones in this sample may be carry-over from other donors' samples. Sequenced: naive CD4+ T cells from PBMCs. Subset specified: CD45RA+ positively selected. CDR3 protein: CASSVSDSYGINEQFF. CDR3 in DNA: TGTGCCAGCAGTGTAAGCGACTCCTACGGGATCAATGAGCAGTTCTTC.